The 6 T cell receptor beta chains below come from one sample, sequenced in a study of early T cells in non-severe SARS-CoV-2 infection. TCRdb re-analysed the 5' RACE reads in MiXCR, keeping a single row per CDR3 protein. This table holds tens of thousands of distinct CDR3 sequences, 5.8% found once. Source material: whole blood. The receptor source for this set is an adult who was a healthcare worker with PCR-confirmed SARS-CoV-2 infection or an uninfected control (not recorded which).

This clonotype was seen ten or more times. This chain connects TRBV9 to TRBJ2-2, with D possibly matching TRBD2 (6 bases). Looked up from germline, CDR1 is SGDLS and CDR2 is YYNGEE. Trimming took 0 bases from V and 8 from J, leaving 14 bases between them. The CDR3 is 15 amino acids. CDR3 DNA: TGTGCCAGCAGCGTAGACGGGAGTATCACGGGGGAGCTGTTTTTT. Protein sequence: CASSVDGSITGELFF.

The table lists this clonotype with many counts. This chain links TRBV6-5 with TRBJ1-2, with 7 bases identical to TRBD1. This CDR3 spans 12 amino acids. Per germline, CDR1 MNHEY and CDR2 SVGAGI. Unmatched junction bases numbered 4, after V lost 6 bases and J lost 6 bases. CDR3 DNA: TGTGCCAGCAGCCCGGGGACAGATGGCTACACCTTC. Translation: CASSPGTDGYTF.

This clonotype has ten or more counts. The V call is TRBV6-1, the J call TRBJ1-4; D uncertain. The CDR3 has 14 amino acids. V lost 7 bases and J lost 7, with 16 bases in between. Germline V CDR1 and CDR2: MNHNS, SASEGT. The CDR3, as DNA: TGTGCCAGCACCCGAACTGCCCTGGTTGAAAAACTGTTTTTT. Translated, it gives CASTRTALVEKLFF.

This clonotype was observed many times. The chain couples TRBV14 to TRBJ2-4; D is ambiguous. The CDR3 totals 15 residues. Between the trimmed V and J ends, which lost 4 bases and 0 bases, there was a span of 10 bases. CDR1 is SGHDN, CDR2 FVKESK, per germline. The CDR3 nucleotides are TGTGCCAGCAGCCTAAGTGGCGAAGCCAAAAACATTCAGTACTTC. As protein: CASSLSGEAKNIQYF.

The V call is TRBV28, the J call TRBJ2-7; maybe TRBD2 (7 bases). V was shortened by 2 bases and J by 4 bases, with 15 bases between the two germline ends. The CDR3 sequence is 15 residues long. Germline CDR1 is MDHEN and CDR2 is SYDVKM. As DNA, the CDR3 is TGTGCCAGCAGTTTAGGGGGGGCACCCAGTTACGAGCAGTACTTC. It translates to CASSLGGAPSYEQYF.

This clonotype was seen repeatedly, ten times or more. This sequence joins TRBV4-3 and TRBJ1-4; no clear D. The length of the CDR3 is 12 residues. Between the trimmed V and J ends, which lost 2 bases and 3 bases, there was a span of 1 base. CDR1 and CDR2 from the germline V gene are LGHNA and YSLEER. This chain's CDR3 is CASSQSNEKLFF. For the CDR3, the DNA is TGCGCCAGCAGCCAATCTAATGAAAAACTGTTTTTT.